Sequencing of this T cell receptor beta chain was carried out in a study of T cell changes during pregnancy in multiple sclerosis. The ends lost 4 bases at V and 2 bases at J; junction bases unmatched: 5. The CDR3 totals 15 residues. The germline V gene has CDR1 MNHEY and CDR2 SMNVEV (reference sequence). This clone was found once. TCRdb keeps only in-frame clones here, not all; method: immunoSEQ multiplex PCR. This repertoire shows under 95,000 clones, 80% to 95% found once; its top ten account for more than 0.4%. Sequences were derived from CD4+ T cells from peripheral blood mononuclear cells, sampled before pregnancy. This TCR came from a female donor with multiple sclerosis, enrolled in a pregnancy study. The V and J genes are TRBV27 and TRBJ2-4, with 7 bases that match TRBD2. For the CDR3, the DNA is TGTGCCAGCAGTTCCGCGGGAGTTACCAAAAACATTCAGTACTTC. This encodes CASSSAGVTKNIQYF.